The clone carrying this T cell receptor (beta chain) was seen a handful of times. These data originate in a study of sequential checkpoint blockade in melanoma. The wider study: Arm A got nivolumab then ipilimumab; arm B the reverse, 1:1. Matched biopsies came pretreatment and at week 13 for 20 to 25 patients.

The CDR3 consists of 16 residues. CDR1 LNHDA and CDR2 SQIVND come from the germline V gene (reference sequence). Trimming at V came to 6 bases and at J to 4 bases, leaving 13 bases not matched to a gene. Specified treatment: randomized to nivolumab then ipilimumab (arm A) or the reverse (arm B). No patient had prior DNA-damaging chemotherapy. Libraries were prepared by immunoSEQ multiplex PCR; TCRdb keeps only in-frame clonotypes and omits some of them. The data contain about 2,000 clones, over 20% of them singletons. This receptor was identified in a human donor with melanoma. The chain is built from TRBV19 and TRBJ1-1; 8 bases fit TRBD1. The starting material was tumor tissue (inferred from file names), obtained from a patient given nivolumab and ipilimumab in sequence. The CDR3 is CASSSLGQGASTEAFF. The CDR3 region has the DNA TGTGCCAGTAGCTCCCTGGGGCAGGGGGCAAGCACTGAAGCTTTCTTT.